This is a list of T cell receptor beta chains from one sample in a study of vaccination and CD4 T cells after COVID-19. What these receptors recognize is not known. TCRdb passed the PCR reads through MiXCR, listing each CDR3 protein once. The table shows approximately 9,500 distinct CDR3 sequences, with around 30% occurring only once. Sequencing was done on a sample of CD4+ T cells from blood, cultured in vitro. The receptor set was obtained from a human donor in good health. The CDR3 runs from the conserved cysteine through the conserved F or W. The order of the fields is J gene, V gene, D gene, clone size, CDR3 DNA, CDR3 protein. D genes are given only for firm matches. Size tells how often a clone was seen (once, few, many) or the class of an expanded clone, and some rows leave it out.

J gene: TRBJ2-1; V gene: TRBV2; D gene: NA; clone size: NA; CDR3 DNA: TGTGCCAGCAAGGACGGGCCCCCCCGGTCGGATGAGCAGTTCTTC; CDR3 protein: CASKDGPPRSDEQFF
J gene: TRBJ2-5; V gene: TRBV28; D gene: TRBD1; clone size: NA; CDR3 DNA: TGTGCCAGCAGTTTACCAGGGGGAAGGTGGGAGACCCAGTACTTC; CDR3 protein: CASSLPGGRWETQYF
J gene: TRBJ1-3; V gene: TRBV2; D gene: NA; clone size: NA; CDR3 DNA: TGTGCCAGCGGGGGGTCTGGAAACACCATATATTTT; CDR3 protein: CASGGSGNTIYF
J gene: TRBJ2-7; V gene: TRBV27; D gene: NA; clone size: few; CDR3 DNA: TGTGCCAGCAGTTTAAGGGAGACCTACGAGCAGTACTTC; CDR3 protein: CASSLRETYEQYF
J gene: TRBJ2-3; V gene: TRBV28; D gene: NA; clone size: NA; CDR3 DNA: TGTGCCAGCAGTTTATATACAGATACGCAGTATTTT; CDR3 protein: CASSLYTDTQYF
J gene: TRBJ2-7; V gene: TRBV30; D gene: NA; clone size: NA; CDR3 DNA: TGTGCCTGGACCAACTTGGGGGTATATAACGAGCAGTACTTC; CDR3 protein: CAWTNLGVYNEQYF
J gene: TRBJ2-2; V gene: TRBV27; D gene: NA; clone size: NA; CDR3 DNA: TGTGCCAGCAGTTTGCAAGGACTGTACACCGGGGAGCTGTTTTTT; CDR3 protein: CASSLQGLYTGELFF
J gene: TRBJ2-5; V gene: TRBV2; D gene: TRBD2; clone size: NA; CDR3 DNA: TGTGCCAGCAGTGGGGGGGAGGGGGAGACCCAGTACTTC; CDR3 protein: CASSGGEGETQYF
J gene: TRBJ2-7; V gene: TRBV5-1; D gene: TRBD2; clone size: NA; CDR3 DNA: TGCGCCAGCAGCTTGGAGAGCGGGGTGACCTACGAGCAGTACTTC; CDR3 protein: CASSLESGVTYEQYF
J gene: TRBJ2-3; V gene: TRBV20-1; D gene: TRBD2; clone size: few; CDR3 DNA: TGCAGTGCTGCCCGGACTAGCGGGAACACAGATACGCAGTATTTT; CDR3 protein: CSAARTSGNTDTQYF
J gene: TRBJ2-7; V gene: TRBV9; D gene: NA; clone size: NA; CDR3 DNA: TGTGCCAGCAGCGTAGCTGGTACAGGGACGGTCTACGAGCAGTACTTC; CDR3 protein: CASSVAGTGTVYEQYF
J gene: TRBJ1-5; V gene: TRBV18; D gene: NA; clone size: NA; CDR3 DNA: TGTGCCAGCTCACCAGAGGGAGATCAGCCCCAGCATTTT; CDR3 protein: CASSPEGDQPQHF
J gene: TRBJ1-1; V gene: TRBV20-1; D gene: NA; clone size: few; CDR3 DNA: TGCAGTGCTAGAGACCCGGGGTTGAACACTGAAGCTTTCTTT; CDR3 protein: CSARDPGLNTEAFF
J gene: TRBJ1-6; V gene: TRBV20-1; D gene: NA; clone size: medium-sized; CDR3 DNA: TGCAGTGCAAGAAAGGAGTCAAACTCCTATAATTCACCCCTCCACTTT; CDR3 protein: CSARKESNSYNSPLHF